The present T cell receptor beta chain was sequenced within a study of CXCR3-negative and CXCR3-positive naive CD8 T cells. Background on the study: Approximately 140 million TRB reads were obtained in total, which works out to about 1.5 +/- 0.3 million per library. Study-wide findings and caveats: CXCR3-expressing naive cells carried TRB CDR3s more hydrophobic than those of CXCR3-negative naive cells. Naive cells, whether CXCR3-negative or CXCR3-positive, had similar TRBV-TRBJ usage, while memory cells differed.

In the case of this clonotype: Its antigen is not identified.

5' RACE with UMI labels generated the TRB cDNA libraries. TCRdb reanalyzed the 5' RACE reads, giving one entry per CDR3 protein sequence and no DNA. The repertoire table contains about 92,000 distinct CDR3 sequences. A CD45RO-CCR7+CD27+CD95- phenotype identified naive CD8+ T cells. The length of the CDR3 is 13 residues. The germline gives CDR1 MNHEY, CDR2 SMNVEV (reference sequence). Sequences were obtained from naive CXCR3+ CD8+ T cells from blood. Subset reported: CD45RO-CCR7+CD27+CD95- naive CD8+ T cells expressing CXCR3 (TNR3+). The TCR was taken from a human donor in good health. Some clones in this sample may be carry-over from other donors' samples. The chain is built from TRBV27 and TRBJ2-1; TCRdb outputs TRBD1, but without DNA this stays unchecked. The CDR3 protein is CASSLSWGNEQFF.